This T cell receptor (beta chain) emerged from a study of circulating CD8 cells and anti-PD-1 response in melanoma. By sample share, this clonotype is large. Four subsets defined by PD-1 and/or TIGIT were sorted from live CD3+CD8+TCRalphabeta+ cells. The QIAseq Immune Repertoire TCR panel built the libraries from roughly 16 ng of total RNA. TCRdb re-called the reads through MiXCR, storing one row per CDR3 protein. The sample has 100 to 150 distinct CDR3 sequences, less than 9% seen once. CDR3 size: 15 residues. Trimming took 2 bases from V and 6 from J, leaving 14 bases between them. Germline V gives CDR1 SNHLY, CDR2 FYNNEI.

The V and J genes are TRBV2 and TRBJ2-1; D gene unclear. This TCR was recovered from a human donor with melanoma. This sample comprised CD8+ T cells from PBMCs, obtained at baseline or after one month of anti-PD-1 therapy (not recorded which). The CDR3 DNA follows: TGTGCCAGCAGTGAATGGTCGACCTTACTCAATGAGCAGTTCTTC. Translated, it gives CASSEWSTLLNEQFF.